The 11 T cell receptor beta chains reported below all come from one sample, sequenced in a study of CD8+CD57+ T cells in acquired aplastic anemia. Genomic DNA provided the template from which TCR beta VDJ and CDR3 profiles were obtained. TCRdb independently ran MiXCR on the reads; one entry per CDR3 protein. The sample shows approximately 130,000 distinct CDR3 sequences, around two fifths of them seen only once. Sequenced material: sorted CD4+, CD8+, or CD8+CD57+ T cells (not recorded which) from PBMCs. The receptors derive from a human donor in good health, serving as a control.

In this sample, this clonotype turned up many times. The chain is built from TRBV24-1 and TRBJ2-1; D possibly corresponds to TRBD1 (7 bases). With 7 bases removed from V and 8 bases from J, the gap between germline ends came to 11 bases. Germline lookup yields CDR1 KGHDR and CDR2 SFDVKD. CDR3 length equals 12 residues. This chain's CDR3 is CATRQGGDEQFF. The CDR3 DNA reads TGTGCCACCAGGCAGGGGGGAGATGAGCAGTTCTTC.

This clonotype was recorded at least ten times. The CDR3 sequence: CASSVAGARGQETQYF. Written as DNA, the CDR3 is TGTGCCAGCAGTGTAGCGGGGGCCAGGGGCCAAGAGACCCAGTACTTC. The chain recombines TRBV25-1 with TRBJ2-5; 9 nucleotides line up with TRBD2. The CDR3 runs 16 residues. V shed 4 bases and J 1 base; nucleotides not matched to a gene: 7. Germline V lookup: CDR1 MGHDK, CDR2 SYGVNS.

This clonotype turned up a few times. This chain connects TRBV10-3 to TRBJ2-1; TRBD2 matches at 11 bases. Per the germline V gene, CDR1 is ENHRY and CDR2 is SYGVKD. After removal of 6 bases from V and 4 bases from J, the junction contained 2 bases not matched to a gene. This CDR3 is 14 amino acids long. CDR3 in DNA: TGTGCCATCAGGCGGACTAGCGGGTACAATGAGCAGTTCTTC. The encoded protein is CAIRRTSGYNEQFF.

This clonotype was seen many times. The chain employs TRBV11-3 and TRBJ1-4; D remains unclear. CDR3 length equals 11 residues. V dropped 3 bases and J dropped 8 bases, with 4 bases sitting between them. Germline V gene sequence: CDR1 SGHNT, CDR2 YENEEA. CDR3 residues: CASSLDEKLFF. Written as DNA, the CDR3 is TGTGCCAGCAGCTTGGACGAAAAACTGTTTTTT.

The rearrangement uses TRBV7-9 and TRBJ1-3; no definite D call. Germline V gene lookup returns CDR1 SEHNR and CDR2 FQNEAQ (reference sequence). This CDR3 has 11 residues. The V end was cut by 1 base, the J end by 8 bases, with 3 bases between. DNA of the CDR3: TGTGCCAGCAGCTTAGTCCACACCATATATTTT. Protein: CASSLVHTIYF.

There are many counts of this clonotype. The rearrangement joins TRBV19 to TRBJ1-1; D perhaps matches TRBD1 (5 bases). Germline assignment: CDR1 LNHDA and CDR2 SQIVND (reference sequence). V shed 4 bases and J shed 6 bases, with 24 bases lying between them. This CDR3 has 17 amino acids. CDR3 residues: CASSNLGRVGFGAEAFF. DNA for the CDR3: TGTGCCAGTAGTAACCTGGGCAGGGTGGGTTTTGGTGCTGAAGCTTTCTTT.

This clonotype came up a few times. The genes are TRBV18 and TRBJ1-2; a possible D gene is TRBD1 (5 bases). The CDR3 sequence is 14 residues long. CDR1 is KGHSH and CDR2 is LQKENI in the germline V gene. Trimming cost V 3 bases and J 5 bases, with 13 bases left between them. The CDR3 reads CASSPRVEGYGYTF. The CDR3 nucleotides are TGTGCCAGCTCACCCAGGGTAGAGGGGTATGGCTACACCTTC.

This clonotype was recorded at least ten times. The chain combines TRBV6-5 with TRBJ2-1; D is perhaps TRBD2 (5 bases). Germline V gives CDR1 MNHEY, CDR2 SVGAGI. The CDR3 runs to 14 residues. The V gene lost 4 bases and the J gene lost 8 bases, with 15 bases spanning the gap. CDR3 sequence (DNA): TGTGCCAGCAGTTCCGCCGGGGTATCGGATGAGCAGTTCTTC. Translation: CASSSAGVSDEQFF.

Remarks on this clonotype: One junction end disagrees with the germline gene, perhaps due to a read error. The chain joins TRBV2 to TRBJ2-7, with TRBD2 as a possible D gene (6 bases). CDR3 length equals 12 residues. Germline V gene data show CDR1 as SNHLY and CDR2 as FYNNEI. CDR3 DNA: TGTGCTAGCGGCCTAGTAACGTACGAGCAGTGCTTC. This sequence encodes CASGLVTYEQCF. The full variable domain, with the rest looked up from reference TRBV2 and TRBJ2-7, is EPEVTQTPSHQVTQMGQEVILRCVPISNHLYFYWYRQILGQKVEFLVSFYNNEISEKSEIFDDQFSVERPDGSNFTLKIRSTKLEDSAMYFCASGLVTYEQCFGPGTRLTVT.

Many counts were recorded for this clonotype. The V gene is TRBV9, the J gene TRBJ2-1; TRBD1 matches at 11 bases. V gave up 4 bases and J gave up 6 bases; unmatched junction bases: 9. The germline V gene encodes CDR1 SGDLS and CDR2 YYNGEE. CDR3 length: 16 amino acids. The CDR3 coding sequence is TGTGCCAGCAGCCCGAATCCGGGACAGGGGGGCAATGAGCAGTTCTTC. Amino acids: CASSPNPGQGGNEQFF.

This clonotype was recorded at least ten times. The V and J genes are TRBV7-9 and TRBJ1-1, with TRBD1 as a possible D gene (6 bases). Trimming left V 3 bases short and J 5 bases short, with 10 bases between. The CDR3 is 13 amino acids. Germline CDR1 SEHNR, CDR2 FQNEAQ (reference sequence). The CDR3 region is CASSLERGTEAFF. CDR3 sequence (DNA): TGTGCCAGCAGCTTGGAGAGGGGGACTGAAGCTTTCTTT.